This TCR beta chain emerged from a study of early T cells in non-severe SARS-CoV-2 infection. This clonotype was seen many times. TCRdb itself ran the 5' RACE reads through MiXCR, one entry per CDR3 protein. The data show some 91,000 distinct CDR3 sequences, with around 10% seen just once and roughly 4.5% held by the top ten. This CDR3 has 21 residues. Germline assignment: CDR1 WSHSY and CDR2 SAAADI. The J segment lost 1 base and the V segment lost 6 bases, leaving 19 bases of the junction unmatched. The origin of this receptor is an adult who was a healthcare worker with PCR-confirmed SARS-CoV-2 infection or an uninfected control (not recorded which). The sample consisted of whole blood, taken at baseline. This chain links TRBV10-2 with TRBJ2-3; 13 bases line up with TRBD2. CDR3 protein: CASSPRPGLAGFETGTDTQYF. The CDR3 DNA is TGCGCCAGCAGCCCCCGTCCGGGACTAGCGGGATTTGAGACGGGCACAGATACGCAGTATTTT.